The clone carrying this TCR beta chain was seen a few times. Germline V gene lookup returns CDR1 LNHDA and CDR2 SQIVND (reference sequence). The CDR3 contains 15 residues. The V end lost 6 bases, the J end lost 0 bases, and 13 bases lay between the germline ends. The data stem from a study of T cells in Graves' hyperthyroidism and ophthalmopathy. TCR beta CDR3 regions were amplified from RNA transcripts. TCR CDR3 underwent first-round RT-PCR with the HTBI primer set. MiXCR was run by TCRdb on the multiplex PCR reads, yielding one entry per CDR3 protein. The sample includes about 410,000 distinct CDR3 sequences, around 15% of them seen just once.

The chain recombines TRBV19 with TRBJ2-3, with D tentatively TRBD1 or TRBD2 (5 bases each). The clonotype was recovered from a man aged 18-30 years with Graves' ophthalmopathy. The specimen was blood. The CDR3: CASRENGASTDTQYF. The CDR3 DNA reads TGTGCCAGTAGAGAAAACGGGGCTAGCACAGATACGCAGTATTTT.